This T cell receptor (beta chain) was captured by sequencing in a study of T cell responses to AZD1222 COVID-19 vaccine. Study-wide background: The analysis combined second doses at about 4 or about 12 weeks.

General study findings and limits: Two AZD1222 administrations were followed by greater Spike-specific TCR breadth and depth. Sampled repertoires all dated from after the peak T cell response. Of the AZD1222 recipients, only six or seven were seropositive at baseline.

Unmatched junction bases numbered 7, after V lost 5 bases and J lost 4 bases. The CDR3 totals 15 residues. Germline V gene sequence: CDR1 MNHEY, CDR2 SVGAGI. The repertoire was sequenced with immunoSEQ multiplex PCR; TCRdb's copy has only in-frame clones and lacks some. Counted here are about 140,000 clones, around 90% occurring once; the ten biggest clones make up approximately 2.6%. A word on this clone: Antigen: not known.

V gene TRBV6-5 combines with J gene TRBJ2-1; 8 bases line up with TRBD2. The receptor was isolated from an adult in good health. The sequencing used peripheral blood, collected on day 0 of AZD1222 vaccination. The CDR3 nucleotides are TGTGCCAGCAGTCGGGTAGGACTAGCTTACAATGAGCAGTTCTTC. Amino acid sequence: CASSRVGLAYNEQFF.